One and the same sample provided the 15 T cell receptor beta chains below, sequenced in a study of shared clonotypes between healthy human individuals. Profiled with immunoSEQ multiplex PCR; TCRdb holds only in-frame clones, not every one. The repertoire holds about 180,000 clones, with 85% to 95% as singletons. The source material was naive CD4+ T cells sorted from blood. Subset given: CD45RA+ positively selected. The receptors come from a woman aged 25-40 years in good health.

This chain connects TRBV11-2 to TRBJ1-2; D ambiguous. Trimming stripped 3 bases from V and 0 bases from J, with 11 bases between. This CDR3 has 15 amino acids. The germline gives CDR1 SGHAT, CDR2 FQNNGV. The CDR3 protein is CASSFSWDTNYGYTF. DNA of the CDR3: TGTGCCAGCAGCTTCAGTTGGGATACTAACTATGGCTACACCTTC.

The V gene is TRBV5-4, the J gene TRBJ2-7, with 9 bases identical to TRBD1. Looked up from germline, CDR1 is SGHNT and CDR2 is YYREEE (reference sequence). The CDR3 sequence is 15 residues long. The trim removed 3 bases at V and 1 base at J, leaving 5 bases unmatched. In DNA form, the CDR3 reads TGTGCCAGCAGCTCGCCGGGACAGGGTTCCTACGAGCAGTACTTC. It specifies CASSSPGQGSYEQYF.

This rearrangement joins TRBV6-5 to TRBJ1-2, with D possibly TRBD1 on 6 matching bases. V dropped 6 bases and J dropped 4 bases, with 9 bases sitting between them. The germline V gene has CDR1 MNHEY and CDR2 SVGAGI. CDR3 length: 12 residues. The CDR3 spells CASRGTSYGYTF. Here the CDR3 DNA reads TGTGCCAGCAGGGGGACAAGCTATGGCTACACCTTC.

This chain links TRBV5-3 with TRBJ2-1, with 7 bases fitting TRBD2. TRBV5-3 is placed among ORFs of uncertain function. V was clipped by 1 base and J by 7 bases; unmatched bases: 8. CDR3 length: 15 residues. This CDR3 reads CARSLTAGENNEQFF. CDR3 sequence (DNA): TGTGCCAGAAGCTTGACGGCGGGAGAAAATAATGAGCAGTTCTTC.

Written as DNA, the CDR3 is TGTGCCAGCAGGGGACAGGGGGCTGGCAATCAGCCCCAGCATTTT. It codes for CASRGQGAGNQPQHF. This sequence joins TRBV5-5 and TRBJ1-5; 12 bases are shared with TRBD1. Trimming took 5 bases from V and 2 from J; bases not matched to a gene: 2. The V gene's germline CDR1 is SGHKS and CDR2 YYEKEE (reference sequence). The CDR3 spans 15 residues.

The chain carries TRBV7-9 and TRBJ1-1; D remains ambiguous. Trimming shortened V by 4 bases and J by 0 bases, and 18 bases separated the two germline ends. This CDR3 contains 17 residues. Germline loops: CDR1 SEHNR, CDR2 FQNEAQ (reference sequence). The CDR3 DNA follows: TGTGCCAGCAGCTATGTAAAAGAGCTTAACATGAACACTGAAGCTTTCTTT. The encoded protein is CASSYVKELNMNTEAFF.

The gene calls are TRBV15 and TRBJ2-5, with TRBD2 matching over 9 bases. The end of the DNA aligns better with TRBJ2-7, so the J call may be wrong. This CDR3 region has 15 residues. Germline V lookup: CDR1 LNHNV, CDR2 YYDKDF (reference sequence). This CDR3 is CATSRQAGGTYEQYF. The DNA for the CDR3 is TGTGCCACCAGCAGACAAGCGGGAGGTACCTACGAGCAGTACTTC.

This clone was picked up a small number of times. The chain uses TRBV7-9 and TRBJ2-7; perhaps D is TRBD1 or TRBD2 (5 bases each). The CDR3 has 12 amino acids. The ends were cut back, 3 bases at V and 5 bases at J, with 8 bases in the middle. The germline gives CDR1 SEHNR, CDR2 FQNEAQ (reference sequence). This CDR3 is CASSLPGHEQYF. In DNA form, the CDR3 reads TGTGCCAGCAGCTTGCCGGGGCACGAGCAGTACTTC.

CDR3 in DNA: TGTGCCAGCAGCAAAGGGTTTCTAGCGGGAGGGCCATCCTACGAGCAGTACTTC. This encodes CASSKGFLAGGPSYEQYF. The chain links TRBV21-1 to TRBJ2-7; the table's D call TRBD2 went unverified against the DNA. TRBV21-1 is a recognized pseudogene. The CDR3 spans 18 residues.

The chain combines TRBV11-2 with TRBJ2-5; 7 bases fit TRBD2. The CDR3 runs 14 residues. The junction had 3 bases not matched to a gene; V was cut back by 5 bases and J by 0 bases. Germline assignment: CDR1 SGHAT and CDR2 FQNNGV. CDR3 residues: CASSPSGNQETQYF. CDR3 nucleotide sequence: TGTGCCAGCAGCCCGAGCGGGAACCAAGAGACCCAGTACTTC.

V usage is TRBV19 and J usage is TRBJ2-3; D is unresolved. Germline V gene data show CDR1 as LNHDA and CDR2 as SQIVND (reference sequence). Trimming stripped 0 bases from V and 2 bases from J, with 12 bases between. The CDR3 has 16 amino acids. DNA of the CDR3: TGTGCCAGTAGTATAGACAAAAGTCTATCCACAGATACGCAGTATTTT. Amino acids: CASSIDKSLSTDTQYF.

V gene TRBV28 combines with J gene TRBJ2-2, with TRBD1 as a possible D gene (6 bases). The CDR3 is made up of 14 amino acids. Trimming took 6 bases from V and 6 from J, leaving 14 bases between them. Germline V gene lookup returns CDR1 MDHEN and CDR2 SYDVKM. CDR3 sequence reads: CASSYNRAPGELFF. Written as DNA, the CDR3 is TGTGCCAGCAGCTACAACAGGGCCCCCGGGGAGCTGTTTTTT.

This clone appeared a single time. The CDR3 DNA is TGCAGCGCCGGCGGGAGGGAAACCACCTACGAGCAGTACTTC. It is translated as CSAGGRETTYEQYF. The V gene is TRBV29-1, the J gene TRBJ2-5; 9 bases are a match to TRBD2. The J call may be faulty, since TRBJ2-7 better matches the DNA end. Germline CDR1 and CDR2: SQVTM and ANQGSEA. The CDR3 loop spans 14 amino acids.

The chain recombines TRBV5-1 with TRBJ2-7; 7 nucleotides match TRBD1. The CDR3 covers 16 residues. Germline V gene lookup returns CDR1 SGHRS and CDR2 YFSETQ. V dropped 4 bases and J dropped 0; count of bases not matched to a gene: 10. The CDR3 nucleotides are TGCGCCAGCAGCCAGACAGGGTCCCGACCCTCCTACGAGCAGTACTTC. Translation gives CASSQTGSRPSYEQYF.

The chain combines TRBV11-2 with TRBJ2-5; 9 nucleotides match TRBD1. The better agreement between TRBJ2-7 and the DNA end casts doubt on the J call. The CDR3 is 14 amino acids. Germline CDR1 SGHAT, CDR2 FQNNGV. CDR3 coding DNA: TGTGCCAGCAGCTTGGGACAGGGAGGAGGCGAGCAGTACTTC. This translates into CASSLGQGGGEQYF.